The clone carrying this TCR beta chain was recorded once. Germline CDR1 and CDR2: SNHLY and FYNNEI. This CDR3 has 13 residues. The V end lost 2 bases, the J end lost 9 bases, and 11 bases lay between the germline ends. This record comes from a study of T cell changes during pregnancy in multiple sclerosis. Method: immunoSEQ multiplex PCR; TCRdb's copy keeps in-frame clones and lacks some. Of some 40,000 clones listed, approximately 92% are singletons. The TCR sequence derives from a female donor with multiple sclerosis, enrolled in a pregnancy study. The material sequenced was CD8+ T cells from peripheral blood mononuclear cells, taken before pregnancy. The chain couples TRBV2 to TRBJ2-1; D possibly corresponds to TRBD2 (6 bases). The DNA for the CDR3 is TGTGCCAGCAGTGAAAGTGGGGGGAGTGAGCAGTTCTTC. This codes for CASSESGGSEQFF.